One and the same sample provided the 32 T cell receptor beta chains below, sequenced in a study of cytomegalovirus exposure and HLA in healthy donors. Primers included in the PCR were 60 Vbeta and 13 Jbeta primers. Libraries were prepared by immunoSEQ multiplex PCR; TCRdb keeps only in-frame clonotypes and omits some of them. The table has some 150,000 clones, about 85% seen once; the top ten hold 2% to 2.5%. Material for sequencing was PBMCs. Every receptor here comes from a woman younger than 35 in good health and CMV-seronegative.

This clone has a handful of counts. This sample also contains other DNA sequences that code for the same CDR3. V gene TRBV10-3 combines with J gene TRBJ2-2, with TRBD2 identical over 9 bases. This CDR3 has 14 amino acids. CDR1 and CDR2 from the germline V gene are ENHRY and SYGVKD. Trimming removed 3 bases from V and 6 bases from J; junction bases left unmatched: 2. CDR3 DNA: TGTGCCATCAGTGACGGGACTAGCCCCGGGGAGCTGTTTTTT. Translating gives CAISDGTSPGELFF.

The genes are TRBV4-2 and TRBJ2-7, with D uncertain. The CDR3 extends over 15 amino acids. Germline CDR1 is LGHNA and CDR2 is YNFKEQ. Trimming pared 0 bases from V and 4 bases from J, leaving 13 bases between. The CDR3 nucleotides are TGTGCCAGCAGCCAAGACGGAGTCCTGAAGTACGAGCAGTACTTC. Protein sequence: CASSQDGVLKYEQYF.

V and J are TRBV19 and TRBJ1-1; D is unclear. V gave up 6 bases and J gave up 0 bases, with 14 bases separating them. The CDR3 has 15 residues. Germline V gene data show CDR1 as LNHDA and CDR2 as SQIVND (reference sequence). Written as DNA, the CDR3 is TGTGCCAGTAGCACTCCAGGCAGAATGAACACTGAAGCTTTCTTT. As protein: CASSTPGRMNTEAFF. The whole variable domain, filled in from reference TRBV19 and TRBJ1-1, reads DGGITQSPKYLFRKEGQNVTLSCEQNLNHDAMYWYRQDPGQGLRLIYYSQIVNDFQKGDIAEGYSVSREKKESFPLTVTSAQKNPTAFYLCASSTPGRMNTEAFFGQGTRLTVV.

The chain employs TRBV5-1 and TRBJ2-7, with a tentative D call TRBD1 (6 bases). V lost 2 bases and J 0 bases, leaving 9 bases between the germline ends. CDR3 length equals 14 residues. Germline assignment: CDR1 SGHRS and CDR2 YFSETQ. The CDR3 DNA reads TGCGCCAGCAGCTTCACAGGGATCTCCTACGAGCAGTACTTC. Its translation is CASSFTGISYEQYF.

The chain has TRBV6-1 and TRBJ1-6; 9 bases are a match to TRBD1. CDR1 MNHNS and CDR2 SASEGT come from the germline V gene. Trimming at V came to 2 bases and at J to 10 bases, leaving 9 bases not matched to a gene. This CDR3 has 16 residues. The CDR3, as DNA: TGTGCCAGCAGTGAAATGAGGACAGGGGTAGGGTCACCCCTCCACTTT. It specifies CASSEMRTGVGSPLHF.

V and J are TRBV27 and TRBJ1-2, with 10 bases matching TRBD1. The V gene end was trimmed by 2 bases and the J gene end by 8 bases; junction bases not matched to a gene: 8. Germline loops: CDR1 MNHEY, CDR2 SMNVEV (reference sequence). The CDR3 has 15 amino acids. CDR3 sequence: CASSLGTGDRRGYTF. CDR3 sequence (DNA): TGTGCCAGCAGTTTAGGGACAGGGGATCGGAGGGGCTACACCTTC.

The gene calls are TRBV6-1 and TRBJ1-5, with 8 bases that match TRBD1. This CDR3 is built from 16 residues. Losses at the gene ends were 1 base for V and 8 bases for J; bases not matched to a gene: 10. Germline CDR1 is MNHNS and CDR2 is SASEGT. For the CDR3, the DNA is TGTGCCAGCAGTGAAGACGAGACAGGGGCAAAGAAGCCCCAGCATTTT. Protein product: CASSEDETGAKKPQHF.

The chain carries TRBV4-1 and TRBJ1-2; D is possibly TRBD1 (6 bases). V lost 1 base to trimming and J lost 5 bases, with 11 bases between them. The CDR3 loop spans 14 amino acids. CDR1 and CDR2 from the germline V gene are MGHRA and YSYEKL. The chain's CDR3 is CASSQVETGYGYTF. The CDR3 nucleotides are TGCGCCAGCAGCCAAGTGGAGACAGGTTATGGCTACACCTTC.

This sequence joins TRBV10-2 and TRBJ2-2; the match to TRBD1 covers 9 bases. J gave up 6 bases and V 3 bases, and 8 bases lay outside the gene matches. Germline CDR1 is WSHSY and CDR2 is SAAADI. The CDR3 runs 16 residues. The CDR3 DNA is TGCGCCAGCAGTGATCCCGGACAGGGGAAGGCCGGGGAGCTGTTTTTT. Protein sequence: CASSDPGQGKAGELFF.

The sample holds a few counts of this clone. The gene calls are TRBV7-6 and TRBJ2-3; 8 bases align to TRBD2. V was pared by 8 bases and J by 5 bases, with 12 bases of the junction left unmatched. This CDR3 contains 15 residues. Germline CDR1 and CDR2: SGHVS and FNYEAQ. The CDR3 spells CASGLRGREEDTQYF. In nucleotides, the CDR3 is TGTGCCAGCGGACTCCGGGGGCGGGAGGAAGATACGCAGTATTTT.

The V gene is TRBV5-1, the J gene TRBJ2-2; D gene unclear. The V end was cut by 0 bases, the J end by 7 bases, with 4 bases between. The CDR3 loop spans 12 amino acids. CDR1 SGHRS and CDR2 YFSETQ come from the germline V gene. CDR3 sequence: CASSLGLGELFF. The CDR3 DNA follows: TGCGCCAGCAGCTTGGGGCTCGGGGAGCTGTTTTTT.

The chain employs TRBV7-9 and TRBJ2-7; D is possibly TRBD1 (6 bases). V dropped 5 bases and J dropped 3 bases, with 11 bases sitting between them. The CDR3 is 13 residues long. Per the germline V gene, CDR1 is SEHNR and CDR2 is FQNEAQ (reference sequence). CDR3 bases: TGTGCCAGCAGCAGTAGACAGGTCTACGAGCAGTACTTC. Translating gives CASSSRQVYEQYF.

The V gene is TRBV19, the J gene TRBJ1-1; D is undetermined. V lost 1 base and J 0 bases, leaving 3 bases between the germline ends. The CDR3 has 13 amino acids. The germline V gene encodes CDR1 LNHDA and CDR2 SQIVND (reference sequence). CDR3: CASSIGMNTEAFF. In DNA, the CDR3 is TGTGCCAGTAGTATAGGTATGAACACTGAAGCTTTCTTT. Using reference TRBV19 and TRBJ1-1 for the parts outside the CDR3, the full variable domain is DGGITQSPKYLFRKEGQNVTLSCEQNLNHDAMYWYRQDPGQGLRLIYYSQIVNDFQKGDIAEGYSVSREKKESFPLTVTSAQKNPTAFYLCASSIGMNTEAFFGQGTRLTVV.

The CDR3 loop is CSAAHGGRTYEQYF. In DNA form, the CDR3 reads TGCAGCGCCGCCCACGGGGGGAGGACCTACGAGCAGTACTTC. The chain recombines TRBV29-1 with TRBJ2-5, with 7 bases fitting TRBD2. Matching the DNA end better, TRBJ2-7 makes the J call doubtful. The CDR3 has 14 residues. The germline V gene encodes CDR1 SQVTM and CDR2 ANQGSEA.

The V gene is TRBV9, the J gene TRBJ2-5, with TRBD1 matching 7 bases. This CDR3 has 15 amino acids. Germline CDR1 reads SGDLS; CDR2 reads YYNGEE. V lost 3 bases and J lost 5; bases outside the gene matches: 10. CDR3 in DNA: TGTGCCAGCAGCGACATCACAGGGGCTGGGGAGACCCAGTACTTC. It yields the protein CASSDITGAGETQYF.

V is TRBV19 and J is TRBJ1-5; weak D call: TRBD1 (5 bases). The CDR3 extends over 16 amino acids. The germline gives CDR1 LNHDA, CDR2 SQIVND (reference sequence). The germline V and J ends were trimmed by 1 base and 4 bases, with 14 bases remaining between them. The CDR3 DNA is TGTGCCAGTAGTATAGCCTCCGGACGGGGGAATCAGCCCCAGCATTTT. The encoded protein is CASSIASGRGNQPQHF.

This chain uses TRBV9 with TRBJ2-3; D might be TRBD1 (6 bases). Trimming left V 5 bases short and J 0 bases short, with 10 bases between. Germline assignment: CDR1 SGDLS and CDR2 YYNGEE. This CDR3 has 14 amino acids. CDR3 nucleotide sequence: TGTGCCAGCAGTAAAGGACAGAGCACAGATACGCAGTATTTT. This gives the protein CASSKGQSTDTQYF.

V and J are TRBV7-9 and TRBJ1-1, with D maybe TRBD1 (6 bases). The CDR3 spans 15 residues. Deletions cut 3 bases from V and 4 bases from J, with 15 bases between. Germline CDR1 reads SEHNR; CDR2 reads FQNEAQ (reference sequence). CDR3 loop: CASSLRGGATTEAFF. The CDR3 DNA reads as TGTGCCAGCAGCTTGAGGGGGGGGGCCACCACTGAAGCTTTCTTT. The full variable domain, rest sourced from reference TRBV7-9 and TRBJ1-1, is DTGVSQNPRHKITKRGQNVTFRCDPISEHNRLYWYRQTLGQGPEFLTYFQNEAQLEKSRLLSDRFSAERPKGSFSTLEIQRTEQGDSAMYLCASSLRGGATTEAFFGQGTRLTVV.

The J gene is TRBJ2-5, the V gene TRBV28; 7 nucleotides match TRBD1. The germline gives CDR1 MDHEN, CDR2 SYDVKM. The CDR3 length is 13 residues. The ends lost 1 base at V and 4 bases at J; junction bases unmatched: 0. In nucleotides, the CDR3 is TGTGCCAGCAGTTTATCAGGGGGAGAGACCCAGTACTTC. Translation: CASSLSGGETQYF.

The chain has TRBV7-2 and TRBJ1-2; possible D gene TRBD1, 6 bases. This CDR3 spans 16 amino acids. Germline assignment: CDR1 SGHTA and CDR2 FQGNSA. Trimming left V 0 bases short and J 0 bases short, with 11 bases between. CDR3 sequence: CASSLARDISNYGYTF. The CDR3 nucleotides read TGTGCCAGCAGCTTAGCACGGGACATATCTAACTATGGCTACACCTTC.

The CDR3 sequence: CASSQDRWGDYGYTF. CDR3 sequence (DNA): TGCGCCAGCAGCCAAGATAGGTGGGGGGACTATGGCTACACCTTC. The chain is built from TRBV4-1 and TRBJ1-2; weak D call: TRBD1 (5 bases). Trimming pared 0 bases from V and 3 bases from J, leaving 11 bases between. The length of the CDR3 is 15 residues. Germline V gene lookup returns CDR1 MGHRA and CDR2 YSYEKL.

The rearrangement joins TRBV27 to TRBJ2-3, with D possibly TRBD1 on 6 matching bases. V dropped 0 bases and J dropped 2 bases, with 12 bases sitting between them. The germline CDR1 and CDR2 sequences are MNHEY and SMNVEV (reference sequence). The CDR3 loop spans 16 amino acids. The CDR3 region has the DNA TGTGCCAGCAGTTTATCATGGGGGCCGGCCACAGATACGCAGTATTTT. Amino acid sequence: CASSLSWGPATDTQYF.

The rearrangement links TRBV28 to TRBJ1-5; D possibly corresponds to TRBD1 (5 bases). This CDR3 is built from 15 residues. Deletions cut 1 base from V and 6 bases from J, with 13 bases between. Germline V lookup: CDR1 MDHEN, CDR2 SYDVKM. CDR3 in DNA: TGTGCCAGCAGTTTATTGTCAGGGCGGGGTCAGCCCCAGCATTTT. Protein product: CASSLLSGRGQPQHF.

This clone showed up just once. The chain combines TRBV19 with TRBJ1-2; D not certain. Germline loops: CDR1 LNHDA, CDR2 SQIVND (reference sequence). This CDR3 comprises 12 residues. V was cut by 3 bases and J by 7 bases, with 9 bases left in between. DNA for the CDR3: TGTGCCAGTAGTATCAGCGCGAGTGGCTACACCTTC. Translated, it gives CASSISASGYTF.

The rearrangement joins TRBV4-1 to TRBJ2-7, with D tentatively TRBD2 (6 bases). Germline V CDR1 and CDR2: MGHRA, YSYEKL. The CDR3 loop spans 15 amino acids. V gave up 2 bases and J gave up 0 bases, with 11 bases separating them. In nucleotides, the CDR3 is TGCGCCAGCAGCCAACTAGCGCAAAGCTCCTACGAGCAGTACTTC. This gives the protein CASSQLAQSSYEQYF.

The V gene is TRBV13, the J gene TRBJ2-5; D is undetermined. Germline CDR1 reads PRHDT; CDR2 reads FYEKMQ (reference sequence). The CDR3 runs 16 residues. Trimming cost V 5 bases and J 1 base, with 17 bases left between them. The CDR3 here is CASSPRSAVFQETQYF. CDR3 nucleotide sequence: TGTGCCAGCAGCCCCCGGTCGGCGGTATTCCAAGAGACCCAGTACTTC.

V gene TRBV12-5 combines with J gene TRBJ2-2; TRBD2 agrees at 8 bases. The CDR3 is made up of 16 amino acids. Germline loops: CDR1 LGHNT, CDR2 FRNRAP. Trimming at V came to 8 bases and at J to 5 bases, leaving 13 bases not matched to a gene. CDR3 sequence (DNA): TGTGCTAGTTCGCCCAGGCCCCGGGGGGGGACCGGGGAGCTGTTTTTT. Amino acid sequence: CASSPRPRGGTGELFF.

The chain is built from TRBV28 and TRBJ2-1; D is possibly TRBD1 (5 bases). The V gene's germline CDR1 is MDHEN and CDR2 SYDVKM. V was pared by 4 bases and J by 3 bases, with 16 bases between. The CDR3 extends over 16 amino acids. CDR3: CASSSRRQYHYNEQFF. Written as DNA, the CDR3 is TGTGCCAGCAGTTCCCGTAGACAGTACCACTACAATGAGCAGTTCTTC.

The table lists this clone with a few counts. CDR3 nucleotide sequence: TGCGCCAGCAGCCCAGGACAGGGGACGCGCGAGCAGTACTTC. Translating it yields CASSPGQGTREQYF. The rearrangement uses TRBV4-1 and TRBJ2-7, with 9 bases that match TRBD1. Losses at the gene ends were 4 bases for V and 6 bases for J; bases not matched to a gene: 7. This CDR3 spans 14 amino acids. Germline CDR1 MGHRA, CDR2 YSYEKL.

V is TRBV7-9 and J is TRBJ2-3; possibly TRBD1 for D (5 bases). The CDR3 contains 14 residues. Between the trimmed V and J ends, which lost 5 bases and 0 bases, there was a span of 9 bases. Germline CDR1 reads SEHNR; CDR2 reads FQNEAQ (reference sequence). CDR3 amino acids: CASSLRASTDTQYF. CDR3 nucleotides: TGTGCCAGCAGCCTCAGGGCAAGCACAGATACGCAGTATTTT.

This chain links TRBV7-9 with TRBJ2-1, with 7 bases identical to TRBD1. This CDR3 spans 15 amino acids. Germline assignment: CDR1 SEHNR and CDR2 FQNEAQ (reference sequence). V lost 6 bases to trimming and J lost 12 bases; unmatched junction nucleotides: 17. This CDR3 is CASSRVPGQLFRQFF. CDR3 nucleotides: TGTGCCAGCAGTCGGGTCCCGGGACAGCTGTTCCGGCAGTTCTTC.

The V call is TRBV2, the J call TRBJ2-7; weak D call: TRBD2 (6 bases). V gave up 8 bases and J gave up 2 bases, with 16 bases separating them. The CDR3 consists of 14 residues. Germline V CDR1 and CDR2: SNHLY, FYNNEI. In DNA, the CDR3 is TGTGCCAGCTACCCCGGGACTGGGGCCTACGAGCAGTACTTC. Translating it yields CASYPGTGAYEQYF.